This TCR beta chain was documented in a study of T cell responses to AZD1222 COVID-19 vaccine. V trimming: 4 bases; J trimming: 5 bases; junction bases outside the gene matches: 9. The germline V gene encodes CDR1 LGHDT and CDR2 YNNKEL (reference sequence). The CDR3 loop spans 15 amino acids. The table lists this clone with a count of one. Sequencing used immunoSEQ multiplex PCR; TCRdb keeps in-frame clones, though not all of them. This table has approximately 220,000 clones, 90% to 95% appearing once. The clonotype was recovered from an adult in good health. The source was peripheral blood, collected on day 0 of MenACWY control vaccination. The chain recombines TRBV3-1 (or the pseudogene TRBV3-2) with TRBJ1-1; 8 bases map to TRBD1. CDR3 sequence reads: CASSRGQGGRTEAFF. The CDR3 DNA reads TGTGCCAGCAGCCGAGGACAGGGAGGGAGGACTGAAGCTTTCTTT.